This T cell receptor (beta chain) appears in the sequencing data of a study of cytomegalovirus exposure and HLA in healthy donors. Whole-study findings and limits: As confirmed in vitro, a few CMV-associated chains were specific for CMV antigens.

PCR amplification relied on 60 Vbeta primers (plus 13 Jbeta primers). This table comes from immunoSEQ multiplex PCR, and its TCRdb copy is limited to in-frame clones, with some not included. This sample has over 100,000 clones, with around 9.1% found just once. To note about this clone: Its antigen is undetermined.

Germline CDR1 and CDR2: SGHTA and FQGTGA. V lost 5 bases, J lost 9 bases, and 6 bases stayed unmatched. CDR3 length: 13 residues. The sample taken for sequencing was PBMCs. The origin of this receptor is a man aged 40-50 years in good health and CMV-seropositive. The genes are TRBV7-3 and TRBJ1-3; TRBD1 matches at 8 bases. The CDR3, as DNA: TGTGCCAGCAGCATCGGACAGGGAGGCACCATATATTTT. Translation gives CASSIGQGGTIYF.